This entry features one T cell receptor (beta chain) sequence. The source of the sample is a study of PD-1 and CTLA-4 blockade in melanoma. Trimming took 1 base from V and 4 from J, leaving 20 bases between them. Germline-derived CDR1 and CDR2 are SGHAT and FQNNGV. The CDR3 runs 19 residues. The repertoire was sequenced with immunoSEQ multiplex PCR; TCRdb's copy has only in-frame clones and lacks some. Among around 32,000 clones listed, about 89% were seen once. Sample: CD8+ T cells from peripheral blood, taken before anti-PD-1 treatment. This TCR came from a human donor with melanoma. The chain recombines TRBV11-2 with TRBJ2-6, with no clear D. The CDR3 nucleotides read TGTGCCAGCAGCTTAGGGGTGGATGCAGTACCCCTGGGGGCCAACGTCCTGACTTTC. Translating gives CASSLGVDAVPLGANVLTF.